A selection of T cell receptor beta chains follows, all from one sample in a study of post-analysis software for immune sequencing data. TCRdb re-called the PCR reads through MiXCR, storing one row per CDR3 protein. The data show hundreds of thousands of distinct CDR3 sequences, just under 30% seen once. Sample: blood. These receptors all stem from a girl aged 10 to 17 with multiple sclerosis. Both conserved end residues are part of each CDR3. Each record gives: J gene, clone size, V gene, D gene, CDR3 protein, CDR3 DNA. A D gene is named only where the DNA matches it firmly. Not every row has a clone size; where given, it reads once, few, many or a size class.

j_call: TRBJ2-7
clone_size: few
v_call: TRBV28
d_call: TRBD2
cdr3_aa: CASSFGLAGAYEQYF
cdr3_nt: TGTGCCAGCAGTTTCGGACTAGCGGGGGCCTACGAGCAGTACTTC

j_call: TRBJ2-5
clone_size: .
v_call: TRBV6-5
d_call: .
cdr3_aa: CASSYSGVPHNEQYF
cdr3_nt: TGTGCCAGCAGTTACTCCGGGGTTCCCCACAATGAGCAGTACTTC

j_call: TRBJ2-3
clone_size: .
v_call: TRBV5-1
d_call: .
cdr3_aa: CASSLGQKTDAQYF
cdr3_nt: TGCGCCAGCAGCTTGGGGCAGAAAACAGATGCGCAGTATTTT

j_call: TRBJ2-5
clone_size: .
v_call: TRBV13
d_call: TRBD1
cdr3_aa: CASSFRQGAEETQYF
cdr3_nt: TGTGCCAGCAGCTTCCGGCAGGGGGCAGAGGAGACCCAGTACTTC

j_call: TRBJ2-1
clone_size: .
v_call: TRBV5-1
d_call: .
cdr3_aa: CASSWGLFSYNEQFF
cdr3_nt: TGCGCCAGCAGCTGGGGCCTTTTCTCCTACAATGAGCAGTTCTTC

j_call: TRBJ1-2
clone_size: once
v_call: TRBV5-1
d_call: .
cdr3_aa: CASSLARNPGDGYTF
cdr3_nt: TGCGCCAGCAGCTTGGCCAGGAATCCGGGCGATGGCTACACCTTC

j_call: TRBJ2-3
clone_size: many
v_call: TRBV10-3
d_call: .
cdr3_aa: CAISESTDTQYF
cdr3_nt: TGTGCCATCAGTGAGAGCACAGATACGCAGTATTTT

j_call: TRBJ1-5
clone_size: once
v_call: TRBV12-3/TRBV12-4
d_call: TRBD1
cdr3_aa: CASSFLQGDQPQHF
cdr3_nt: TGTGCCAGCAGTTTCTTACAGGGGGATCAGCCCCAGCATTTT

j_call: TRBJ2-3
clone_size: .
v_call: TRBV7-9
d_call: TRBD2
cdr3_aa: CVTTASGRDTQYF
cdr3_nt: TGTGTCACCACGGCTAGCGGAAGAGATACGCAGTATTTT

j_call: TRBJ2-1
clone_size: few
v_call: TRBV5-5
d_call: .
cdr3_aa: CASSLGWANNEQFF
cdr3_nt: TGTGCCAGCAGCTTAGGGTGGGCCAACAATGAGCAGTTCTTC

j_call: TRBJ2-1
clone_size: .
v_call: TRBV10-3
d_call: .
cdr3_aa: CAISESATAPNEQFF
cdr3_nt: TGTGCCATCAGTGAGTCAGCAACGGCCCCTAACGAGCAGTTCTTC

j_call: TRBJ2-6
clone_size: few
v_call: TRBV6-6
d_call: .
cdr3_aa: CASLRTGANVLTF
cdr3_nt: TGTGCCAGCCTTAGGACTGGGGCCAACGTCCTGACTTTC

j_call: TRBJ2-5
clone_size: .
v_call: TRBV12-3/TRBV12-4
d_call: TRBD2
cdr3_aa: CASRLAGERSARYF
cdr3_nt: TGTGCCAGCAGGCTAGCGGGAGAGCGCTCAGCCCGGTACTTC

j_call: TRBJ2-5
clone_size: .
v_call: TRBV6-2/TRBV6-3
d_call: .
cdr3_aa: CASSYSWGLGETQYF
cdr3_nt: TGTGCCAGCAGTTACTCGTGGGGGTTGGGAGAGACCCAGTACTTC